Each of the 9 T cell receptor beta chains below was sequenced from the same sample in a study of early T cells in non-severe SARS-CoV-2 infection. Via MiXCR, TCRdb re-called the 5' RACE reads, giving one row per CDR3 protein. The sample includes some 25,000 distinct CDR3 sequences, about 4.7% of them seen just once. What was sequenced was whole blood. The receptors derive from an adult who was a healthcare worker with PCR-confirmed SARS-CoV-2 infection or an uninfected control (not recorded which).

This clonotype was recorded many times. The V gene is TRBV5-6, the J gene TRBJ1-1, with D perhaps TRBD1 (6 bases). CDR1 is SGHDT and CDR2 is YYEEEE in the germline V gene. CDR3 size: 15 residues. Trimming cost V 3 bases and J 7 bases, with 19 bases left between them. In nucleotides, the CDR3 is TGTGCCAGCAGCTCTCGGGGGCAGGCGGCCCTTGAAGCTTTCTTT. Translated, it gives CASSSRGQAALEAFF.

This clonotype is termed medium-sized. The rearrangement uses TRBV6-4 and TRBJ2-1, with TRBD2 matching over 9 bases. The germline CDR1 and CDR2 sequences are MRHNA and SNTAGT. CDR3 length equals 15 residues. V shed 0 bases and J 5 bases; nucleotides not matched to a gene: 2. CDR3 DNA sequence: TGTGCCAGCAGTGACTCAGCGGGAGGCCACAATGAGCAGTTCTTC. It yields the protein CASSDSAGGHNEQFF.

This clonotype was counted at least ten times. This chain joins TRBV5-1 and TRBJ2-2; 8 positions agree with TRBD2. From germline, CDR1 is SGHRS and CDR2 YFSETQ. The CDR3 has 16 amino acids. The V segment lost 0 bases and the J segment 2 bases; nucleotides outside the gene matches: 3. The CDR3 spells CASSLGTSGNTGELFF. CDR3 in DNA: TGCGCCAGCAGCTTGGGAACTAGCGGCAACACCGGGGAGCTGTTTTTT.

There are many counts of this clonotype. The chain is built from TRBV12-3 or TRBV12-4 and TRBJ2-5; 12 nucleotides line up with TRBD1. This CDR3 contains 18 residues. V shed 2 bases, J shed 2 bases, and the junction held 9 bases outside the gene matches. The CDR3 nucleotides are TGTGCCAGCAGTTTAAGACGGGACAGGGGGCCCCTACAAGAGACCCAGTACTTC. This codes for CASSLRRDRGPLQETQYF.

This clonotype was seen ten or more times. The rearrangement uses TRBV7-8 and TRBJ1-1; D gene ambiguous. The germline V gene has CDR1 SGHVS and CDR2 FQNEAQ. V was pared by 1 base and J by 1 base, with 16 bases between. The CDR3 contains 17 residues. CDR3 bases: TGTGCCAGCAGCTTAGGTACGCATGGGAAGTCGAACACTGAAGCTTTCTTT. Protein product: CASSLGTHGKSNTEAFF.

The table lists this clonotype with many counts. The rearrangement links TRBV7-8 to TRBJ2-2; no clear D. Per germline, CDR1 SGHVS and CDR2 FQNEAQ. This CDR3 region has 15 residues. V lost 2 bases to trimming and J lost 6 bases, with 13 bases between them. For the CDR3, the DNA is TGTGCCAGCAGCTTAAGGGCTTCATATGCCGGGGAGCTGTTTTTT. Its protein product is CASSLRASYAGELFF.

The table lists this clonotype with many counts. The genes are TRBV5-8 and TRBJ1-2, with 9 nucleotides matching TRBD1. This CDR3 spans 16 amino acids. Trimming at V came to 3 bases and at J to 3 bases, leaving 9 bases not matched to a gene. The germline CDR1 and CDR2 sequences are SGHTS and YDEGEE. The CDR3 nucleotides read TGTGCCAGCAGCTGGGGGACAGGGACGTTCGACTATGGCTACACCTTC. Protein product: CASSWGTGTFDYGYTF.

This clonotype was found many times. The V and J genes are TRBV4-3 and TRBJ2-2; D not certain. CDR1 and CDR2 from the germline V gene are LGHNA and YSLEER. This CDR3 contains 15 residues. V dropped 1 base and J dropped 6 bases, with 12 bases sitting between them. The CDR3 protein is CASSQVSSVAGELFF. The CDR3 region has the DNA TGCGCCAGCAGCCAAGTTTCTAGTGTGGCCGGGGAGCTGTTTTTT.

The V call is TRBV14, the J call TRBJ2-2, with D possibly matching TRBD1 (5 bases). The V gene lost 5 bases and the J gene lost 9 bases, with 10 bases spanning the gap. The germline gives CDR1 SGHDN, CDR2 FVKESK. The CDR3 contains 12 residues. CDR3 sequence: CASSYQGWELFF. The CDR3 region has the DNA TGTGCCAGCAGCTATCAGGGTTGGGAGCTGTTTTTT.